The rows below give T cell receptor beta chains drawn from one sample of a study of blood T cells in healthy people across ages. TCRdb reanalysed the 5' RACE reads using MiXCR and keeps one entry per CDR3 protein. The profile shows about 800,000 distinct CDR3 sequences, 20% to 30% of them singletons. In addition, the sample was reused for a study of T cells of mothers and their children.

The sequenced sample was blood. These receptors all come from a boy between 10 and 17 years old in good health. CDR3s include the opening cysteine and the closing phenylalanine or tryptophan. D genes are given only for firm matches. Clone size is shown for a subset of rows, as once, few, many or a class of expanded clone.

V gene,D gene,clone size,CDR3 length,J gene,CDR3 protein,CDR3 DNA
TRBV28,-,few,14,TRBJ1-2,CASSLPTPTGSFTF,TGTGCCAGCAGTTTACCGACTCCGACAGGTTCCTTCACCTTC
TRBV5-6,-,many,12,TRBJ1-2,CASSTDTYGYTF,TGTGCCAGCAGCACCGACACCTATGGCTACACCTTC
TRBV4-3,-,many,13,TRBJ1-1,CASSQGRNTEAFF,TGCGCCAGCAGCCAAGGGAGGAACACTGAAGCTTTCTTT
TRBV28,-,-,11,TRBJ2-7,CASSWTYGQYF,TGTGCCAGCAGTTGGACCTACGGGCAGTACTTC
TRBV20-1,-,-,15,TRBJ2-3,CSARSPGLAADTQYF,TGCAGTGCTAGATCCCCTGGGCTAGCTGCAGATACGCAGTATTTT
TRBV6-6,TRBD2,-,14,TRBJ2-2,CASRSGGNTGELFF,TGTGCCAGCAGGTCGGGGGGGAACACCGGGGAGCTGTTTTTT
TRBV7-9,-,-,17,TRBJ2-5,CASSLDRGETVMWTQYF,TGTGCCAGCAGCTTAGATCGGGGAGAAACCGTAATGTGGACCCAGTACTTC
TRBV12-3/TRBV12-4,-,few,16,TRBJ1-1,CASSFLPGVGNTEAFF,TGTGCCAGCAGTTTTTTGCCAGGGGTGGGTAACACTGAAGCTTTCTTT
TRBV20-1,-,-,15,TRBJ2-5,CSARRQGWEVETQYF,TGCAGTGCTAGGAGGCAGGGTTGGGAGGTGGAGACCCAGTACTTC
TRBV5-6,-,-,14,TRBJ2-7,CASSLQDARGEQYF,TGTGCCAGCAGCCTACAGGATGCTCGGGGGGAGCAGTACTTC
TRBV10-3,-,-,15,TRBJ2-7,CAISEGSLDGYEQYF,TGTGCCATCAGTGAGGGGTCCCTAGACGGCTACGAGCAGTACTTC
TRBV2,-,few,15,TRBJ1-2,CASSAGTGYNYGYTF,TGTGCCAGCAGTGCGGGTACTGGATATAACTATGGCTACACCTTC
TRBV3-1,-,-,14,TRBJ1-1,CASSQAGSYTEAFF,TGTGCCAGCAGCCAAGCAGGGTCCTACACTGAAGCTTTCTTT
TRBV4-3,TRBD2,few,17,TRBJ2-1,CASSQEVASGGWNEQFF,TGCGCCAGCAGCCAAGAGGTCGCTAGCGGGGGATGGAATGAGCAGTTCTTC
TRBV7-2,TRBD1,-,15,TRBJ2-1,CASSLSAGGYNEQFF,TGTGCCAGCAGCTTATCGGCAGGGGGTTACAATGAGCAGTTCTTC
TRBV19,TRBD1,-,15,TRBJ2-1,CASSISGTGRNEQFF,TGTGCCAGTAGTATCAGTGGGACAGGGCGCAATGAGCAGTTCTTC
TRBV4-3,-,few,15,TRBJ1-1,CASSQVVLGNTEAFF,TGCGCCAGCAGCCAAGTGGTTCTCGGGAACACTGAAGCTTTCTTT
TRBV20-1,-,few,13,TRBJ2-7,CSARDRMGYEQYF,TGCAGTGCTAGAGATCGGATGGGCTACGAGCAGTACTTC
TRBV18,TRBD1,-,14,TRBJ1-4,CASSPQGVNEKLFF,TGTGCCAGCTCACCGCAGGGGGTAAATGAAAAACTGTTTTTT
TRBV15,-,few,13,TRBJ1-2,CATSRAIGDGYTF,TGTGCCACCAGCAGAGCGATAGGAGATGGCTACACCTTC
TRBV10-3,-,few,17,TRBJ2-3,CAISEPRGWGSTDTQYF,TGTGCCATCAGTGAGCCACGGGGGTGGGGAAGCACAGATACGCAGTATTTT
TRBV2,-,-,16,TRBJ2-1,CASSATTGLSYNEQFF,TGTGCCAGCAGTGCAACTACGGGACTCTCCTACAATGAGCAGTTCTTC
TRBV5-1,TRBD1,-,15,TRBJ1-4,CASSLLSGGREKLFF,TGCGCCAGCAGCTTGCTTTCAGGGGGCCGTGAAAAACTGTTTTTT
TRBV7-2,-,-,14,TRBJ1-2,CASSSQTGPYGYTF,TGTGCCAGCAGCTCCCAAACTGGGCCCTATGGCTACACCTTC
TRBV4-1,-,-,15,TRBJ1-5,CASSQDTGINQPQHF,TGCGCCAGCAGCCAAGATACAGGGATCAATCAGCCCCAGCATTTT
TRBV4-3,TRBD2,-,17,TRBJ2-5,CASSQVQGLAGGETQYF,TGCGCCAGCAGCCAAGTCCAGGGACTAGCGGGAGGAGAGACCCAGTACTTC
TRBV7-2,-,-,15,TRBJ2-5,CASSLEWGYQETQYF,TGTGCCAGCAGCTTAGAGTGGGGGTACCAAGAGACCCAGTACTTC
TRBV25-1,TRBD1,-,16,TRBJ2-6,CASSERGQAGANVLTF,TGTGCCAGCAGTGAAAGAGGACAGGCTGGGGCCAACGTCCTGACTTTC
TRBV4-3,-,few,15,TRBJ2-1,CASPGPGGASDEQFF,TGCGCCAGCCCCGGGCCTGGGGGTGCCTCCGATGAGCAGTTCTTC
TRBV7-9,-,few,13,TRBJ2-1,CASSLGGIDEQFF,TGTGCCAGCAGCTTAGGGGGAATCGATGAGCAGTTCTTC
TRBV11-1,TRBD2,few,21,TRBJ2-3,CASSLGVSTASGSLLTDTQYF,TGTGCCAGCAGCTTAGGAGTATCTACCGCTAGCGGGAGTCTACTCACAGATACGCAGTATTTT
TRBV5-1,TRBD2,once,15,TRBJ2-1,CASSLPSGRDNEQFF,TGCGCCAGCAGCCTCCCTAGCGGGAGGGACAATGAGCAGTTCTTC
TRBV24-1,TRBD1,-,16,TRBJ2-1,CATSDPTGGEYTEQFF,TGTGCCACCAGTGATCCCACAGGGGGCGAGTACACTGAGCAGTTCTTC
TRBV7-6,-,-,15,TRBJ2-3,CASSLAPGLPDTQYF,TGTGCCAGCAGCTTAGCGCCGGGCTTACCAGATACGCAGTATTTT
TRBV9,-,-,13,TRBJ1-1,CASSAHSNTEAFF,TGTGCCAGCAGCGCACACTCGAACACTGAAGCTTTCTTT
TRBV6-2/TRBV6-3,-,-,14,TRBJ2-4,CASKDLRTKNIQYF,TGTGCCAGCAAAGACCTACGCACCAAAAACATTCAGTACTTC
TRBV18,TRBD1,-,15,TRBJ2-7,CASSPSGQGNYEQYF,TGTGCCAGCTCACCGAGCGGACAGGGAAACTACGAGCAGTACTTC
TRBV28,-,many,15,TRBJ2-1,CASRNTGSSYNEQFF,TGTGCCAGCAGAAACACGGGGAGCTCCTACAATGAGCAGTTCTTC
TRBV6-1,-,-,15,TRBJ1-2,CASSGGKGSSYGYTF,TGTGCCAGCAGTGGCGGAAAGGGGAGCTCCTATGGCTACACCTTC
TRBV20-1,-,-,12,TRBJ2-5,CSAKAVQETQYF,TGCAGTGCTAAGGCGGTCCAAGAGACCCAGTACTTC
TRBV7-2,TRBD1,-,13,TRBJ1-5,CASSADRDPPQHF,TGTGCCAGCAGCGCGGACAGGGATCCGCCCCAGCATTTT
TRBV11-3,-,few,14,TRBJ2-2,CASRTEASTGELFF,TGTGCCAGCAGGACAGAGGCGAGCACCGGGGAGCTGTTTTTT
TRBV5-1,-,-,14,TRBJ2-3,CASSRQGAEDTQYF,TGCGCTAGCAGCCGCCAGGGAGCAGAAGATACGCAGTATTTT
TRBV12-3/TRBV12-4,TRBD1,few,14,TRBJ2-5,CASARATGGETQYF,TGTGCCAGCGCACGAGCGACAGGGGGAGAGACCCAGTACTTC
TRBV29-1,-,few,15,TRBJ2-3,CSVEGVGQSTDTQYF,TGCAGCGTTGAAGGGGTGGGTCAGAGCACAGATACGCAGTATTTT
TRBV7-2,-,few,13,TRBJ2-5,CASGNTLLETQYF,TGTGCCAGCGGCAATACCCTTTTGGAGACCCAGTACTTC
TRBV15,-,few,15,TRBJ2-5,CATSGAGRVQETQYF,TGTGCCACCAGCGGAGCCGGCAGAGTCCAAGAGACCCAGTACTTC
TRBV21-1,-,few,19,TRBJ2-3,CASSRGLAGVIVGTDTQYF,TGTGCCAGCAGCAGGGGACTAGCGGGAGTGATAGTAGGCACAGATACGCAGTATTTT
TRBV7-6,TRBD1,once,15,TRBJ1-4,CASSFLWGQNEKLFF,TGTGCCAGCAGCTTTTTATGGGGACAGAATGAAAAACTGTTTTTT
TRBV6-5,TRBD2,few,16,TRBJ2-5,CASSYSGLRRQETQYF,TGTGCCAGCAGTTACTCGGGACTAAGAAGACAAGAGACCCAGTACTTC
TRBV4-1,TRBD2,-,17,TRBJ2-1,CASSQEGGSGRVGEEFF,TGCGCCAGCAGCCAAGAAGGAGGTAGCGGGAGGGTCGGTGAGGAGTTCTTC
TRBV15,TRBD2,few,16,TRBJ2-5,CATSRDRSGGAKTQYF,TGTGCCACCAGCAGAGATCGGTCGGGAGGGGCTAAGACCCAGTACTTC
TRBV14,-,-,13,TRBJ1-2,CASSETVFDGYTF,TGTGCCAGCAGCGAGACAGTGTTCGATGGCTACACCTTC